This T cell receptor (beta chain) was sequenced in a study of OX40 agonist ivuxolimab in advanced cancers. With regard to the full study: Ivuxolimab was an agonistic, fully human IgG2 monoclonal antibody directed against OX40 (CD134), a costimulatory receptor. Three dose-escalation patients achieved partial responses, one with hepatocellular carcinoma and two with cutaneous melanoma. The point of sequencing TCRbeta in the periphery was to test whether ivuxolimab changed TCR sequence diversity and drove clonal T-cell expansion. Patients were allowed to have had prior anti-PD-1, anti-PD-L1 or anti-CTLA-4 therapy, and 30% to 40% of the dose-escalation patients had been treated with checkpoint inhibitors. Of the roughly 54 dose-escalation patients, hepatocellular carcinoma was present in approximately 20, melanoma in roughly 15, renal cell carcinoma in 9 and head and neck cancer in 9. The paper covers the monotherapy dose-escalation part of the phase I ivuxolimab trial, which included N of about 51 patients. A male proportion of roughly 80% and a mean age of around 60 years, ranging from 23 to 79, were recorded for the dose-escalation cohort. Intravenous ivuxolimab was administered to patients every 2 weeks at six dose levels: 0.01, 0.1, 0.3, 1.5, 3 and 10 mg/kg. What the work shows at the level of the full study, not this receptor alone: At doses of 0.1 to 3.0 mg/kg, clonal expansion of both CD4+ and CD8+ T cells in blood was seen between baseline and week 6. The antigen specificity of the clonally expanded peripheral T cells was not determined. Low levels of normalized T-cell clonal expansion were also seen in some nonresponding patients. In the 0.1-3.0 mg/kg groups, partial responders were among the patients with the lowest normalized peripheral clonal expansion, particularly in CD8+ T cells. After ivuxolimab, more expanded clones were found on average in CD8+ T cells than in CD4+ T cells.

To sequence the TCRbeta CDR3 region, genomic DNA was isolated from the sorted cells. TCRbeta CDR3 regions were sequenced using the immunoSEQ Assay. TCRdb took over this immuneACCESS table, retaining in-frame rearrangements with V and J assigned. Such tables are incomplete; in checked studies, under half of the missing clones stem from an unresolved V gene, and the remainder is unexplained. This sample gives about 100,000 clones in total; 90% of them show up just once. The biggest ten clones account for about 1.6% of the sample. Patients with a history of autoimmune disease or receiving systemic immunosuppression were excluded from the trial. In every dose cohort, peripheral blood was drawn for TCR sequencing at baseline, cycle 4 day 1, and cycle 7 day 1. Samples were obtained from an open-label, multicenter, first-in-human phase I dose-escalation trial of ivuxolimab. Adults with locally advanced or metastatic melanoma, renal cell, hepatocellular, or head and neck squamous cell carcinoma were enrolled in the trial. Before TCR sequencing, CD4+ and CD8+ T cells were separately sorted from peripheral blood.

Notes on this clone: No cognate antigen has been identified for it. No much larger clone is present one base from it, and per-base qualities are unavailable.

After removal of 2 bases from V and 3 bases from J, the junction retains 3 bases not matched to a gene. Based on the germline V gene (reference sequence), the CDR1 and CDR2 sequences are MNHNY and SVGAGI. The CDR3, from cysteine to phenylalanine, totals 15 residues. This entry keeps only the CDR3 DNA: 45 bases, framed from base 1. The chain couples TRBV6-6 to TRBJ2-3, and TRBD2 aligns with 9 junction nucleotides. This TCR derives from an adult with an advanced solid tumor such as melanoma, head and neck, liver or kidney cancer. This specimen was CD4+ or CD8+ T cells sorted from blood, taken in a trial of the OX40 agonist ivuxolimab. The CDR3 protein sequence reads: CASSYRTSETDTQYF. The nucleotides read TGTGCCAGCAGTTACCGGACTAGCGAAACAGATACGCAGTATTTT.